The 13 T cell receptor beta chains listed next were all sequenced from one sample in a study of cytomegalovirus exposure and HLA in healthy donors. The PCR ran on 60 Vbeta and 13 Jbeta primers. Data came from immunoSEQ multiplex PCR; TCRdb stores just in-frame clones and leaves some out. The table lists around 91,000 clones, 86% of them singletons, with about a tenth in the top ten. The source material was PBMCs. These receptors originate from a man aged 25-40 years in good health and CMV-seropositive.

The sample holds one count of this clone. The V gene is TRBV5-1, the J gene TRBJ2-5; D is possibly TRBD2 (6 bases). CDR3 length: 14 amino acids. The germline CDR1 and CDR2 sequences are SGHRS and YFSETQ. V lost 4 bases and J 9 bases, leaving 19 bases between the germline ends. This CDR3 reads CASSQDTKSGAQYF. CDR3 coding DNA: TGCGCCAGCAGCCAGGACACTAAATCGGGGGCCCAGTACTTC.

This clone was picked up a small number of times. J is TRBJ1-5 and V is TRBV30; unclear D gene. V lost 0 bases and J lost 4, with 7 bases in between. CDR1 is GTSNPN, CDR2 SVGIG, per germline (reference sequence). The CDR3 consists of 13 residues. The CDR3 protein is CAWSVLGNQPQHF. The CDR3 bases are TGTGCCTGGAGTGTACTAGGGAATCAGCCCCAGCATTTT.

This chain uses TRBV5-1 with TRBJ2-7, with 13 positions matching TRBD2. In germline, CDR1 is SGHRS, CDR2 YFSETQ. This CDR3 has 15 residues. With V trimmed by 3 bases and J by 5 bases, 5 bases remained unmatched. CDR3 loop: CASSSGLAGEDEQYF. The CDR3, as DNA: TGCGCCAGCAGCTCAGGACTAGCGGGAGAAGACGAGCAGTACTTC.

The genes are TRBV5-1 and TRBJ1-1, with 7 bases lining up with TRBD1. Germline CDR1 is SGHRS and CDR2 is YFSETQ. This CDR3 is 17 amino acids long. Losses at the gene ends were 0 bases for V and 3 bases for J; bases not matched to a gene: 11. CDR3 region: CASSLDVRGLVDTEAFF. CDR3 DNA: TGCGCCAGCAGCTTGGATGTCAGGGGGTTAGTTGACACTGAAGCTTTCTTT.

The sample holds a few counts of this clone. This chain links TRBV5-8 with TRBJ2-2, with 7 bases matching TRBD2. CDR1 is SGHTS, CDR2 YDEGEE, per germline. The CDR3 is 14 amino acids. V dropped 1 base and J dropped 4; count of bases not matched to a gene: 1. CDR3 coding DNA: TGTGCCAGCAGCTTGACTAGCGCCACCGGGGAGCTGTTTTTT. The encoded protein is CASSLTSATGELFF. The full variable domain, rest sourced from reference TRBV5-8 and TRBJ2-2, is EAGVTQSPTHLIKTRGQQATLRCSPISGHTSVYWYQQALGLGLQFLLWYDEGEERNRGNFPPRFSGRQFPNYSSELNVNALELEDSALYLCASSLTSATGELFFGEGSRLTVL.

V and J are TRBV4-2 and TRBJ2-1; 15 bases are shared with TRBD2. The CDR3 is 19 amino acids. The trim removed 3 bases at V and 0 bases at J, leaving 6 bases unmatched. Germline lookup yields CDR1 LGHNA and CDR2 YNFKEQ. The CDR3 nucleotides read TGTGCCAGCAGCCAGGCCGGGACTAGCGGGGGGAGCTCCTACAATGAGCAGTTCTTC. It translates to CASSQAGTSGGSSYNEQFF.

The chain has TRBV5-5 and TRBJ2-7; D is perhaps TRBD2 (5 bases). CDR3 size: 13 residues. V gave up 4 bases and J gave up 1 base, with 9 bases separating them. CDR1 is SGHKS, CDR2 YYEKEE, per germline (reference sequence). CDR3: CASSGSGSYEQYF. CDR3 DNA sequence: TGTGCCAGCAGCGGGAGTGGGTCCTACGAGCAGTACTTC.

The chain links TRBV10-3 to TRBJ1-2; no definite D call. V was shortened by 11 bases and J by 0 bases, with 7 bases between the two germline ends. From germline, CDR1 is ENHRY and CDR2 SYGVKD. The CDR3 consists of 11 residues. This chain's CDR3 is CAAGTNYGYTF. The DNA of the CDR3 is TGTGCCGCAGGAACTAACTATGGCTACACCTTC.

The chain employs TRBV6-5 and TRBJ2-1; 7 bases are a match to TRBD2. CDR3 length: 15 residues. Germline V lookup: CDR1 MNHEY, CDR2 SVGAGI. Trimming took 6 bases from V and 0 from J; bases not matched to a gene: 5. In DNA form, the CDR3 reads TGTGCCAGCAGCGAGCGGGAAAGCTCCTACAATGAGCAGTTCTTC. Protein sequence: CASSERESSYNEQFF.

A note on this clone: The junction departs from the called germline gene at one end, perhaps through a read error. In nucleotides, the CDR3 is TGTGCCAGCAGCTGGGGGACAGGGAGTTCACCCCTCCACTTT. This codes for CASSWGTGSSPLHF. This chain joins TRBV5-1 and TRBJ1-6, with 9 bases matching TRBD1. Germline loops: CDR1 SGHRS, CDR2 YFSETQ. The length of the CDR3 is 14 residues.

This chain joins TRBV30 and TRBJ2-7; TRBD1 matches at 9 bases. The CDR3 runs to 13 residues. Germline V lookup: CDR1 GTSNPN, CDR2 SVGIG (reference sequence). The ends lost 6 bases at V and 6 bases at J; junction bases unmatched: 9. CDR3 bases: TGTGCCTGCATATCCGGGACAGGGCTCGAGCAGTACTTC. Amino acid sequence: CACISGTGLEQYF.

This clone has only one observation. This rearrangement joins TRBV9 to TRBJ2-1; 15 nucleotides match TRBD2. Germline assignment: CDR1 SGDLS and CDR2 YYNGEE. This CDR3 has 16 residues. V lost 2 bases, J lost 5 bases, and 2 bases stayed unmatched. The CDR3 loop reads CASSVGLAGGNNEQFF. The CDR3 DNA follows: TGTGCCAGCAGCGTCGGACTAGCGGGGGGGAACAATGAGCAGTTCTTC.

V gene TRBV28 combines with J gene TRBJ2-2, with unresolved D. Trimming stripped 4 bases from V and 6 bases from J, with 9 bases between. The CDR3 has 13 amino acids. CDR1 is MDHEN, CDR2 SYDVKM, per germline. The chain's CDR3 is CASSSRHPGELFF. DNA of the CDR3: TGTGCCAGCAGTTCAAGACATCCCGGGGAGCTGTTTTTT.